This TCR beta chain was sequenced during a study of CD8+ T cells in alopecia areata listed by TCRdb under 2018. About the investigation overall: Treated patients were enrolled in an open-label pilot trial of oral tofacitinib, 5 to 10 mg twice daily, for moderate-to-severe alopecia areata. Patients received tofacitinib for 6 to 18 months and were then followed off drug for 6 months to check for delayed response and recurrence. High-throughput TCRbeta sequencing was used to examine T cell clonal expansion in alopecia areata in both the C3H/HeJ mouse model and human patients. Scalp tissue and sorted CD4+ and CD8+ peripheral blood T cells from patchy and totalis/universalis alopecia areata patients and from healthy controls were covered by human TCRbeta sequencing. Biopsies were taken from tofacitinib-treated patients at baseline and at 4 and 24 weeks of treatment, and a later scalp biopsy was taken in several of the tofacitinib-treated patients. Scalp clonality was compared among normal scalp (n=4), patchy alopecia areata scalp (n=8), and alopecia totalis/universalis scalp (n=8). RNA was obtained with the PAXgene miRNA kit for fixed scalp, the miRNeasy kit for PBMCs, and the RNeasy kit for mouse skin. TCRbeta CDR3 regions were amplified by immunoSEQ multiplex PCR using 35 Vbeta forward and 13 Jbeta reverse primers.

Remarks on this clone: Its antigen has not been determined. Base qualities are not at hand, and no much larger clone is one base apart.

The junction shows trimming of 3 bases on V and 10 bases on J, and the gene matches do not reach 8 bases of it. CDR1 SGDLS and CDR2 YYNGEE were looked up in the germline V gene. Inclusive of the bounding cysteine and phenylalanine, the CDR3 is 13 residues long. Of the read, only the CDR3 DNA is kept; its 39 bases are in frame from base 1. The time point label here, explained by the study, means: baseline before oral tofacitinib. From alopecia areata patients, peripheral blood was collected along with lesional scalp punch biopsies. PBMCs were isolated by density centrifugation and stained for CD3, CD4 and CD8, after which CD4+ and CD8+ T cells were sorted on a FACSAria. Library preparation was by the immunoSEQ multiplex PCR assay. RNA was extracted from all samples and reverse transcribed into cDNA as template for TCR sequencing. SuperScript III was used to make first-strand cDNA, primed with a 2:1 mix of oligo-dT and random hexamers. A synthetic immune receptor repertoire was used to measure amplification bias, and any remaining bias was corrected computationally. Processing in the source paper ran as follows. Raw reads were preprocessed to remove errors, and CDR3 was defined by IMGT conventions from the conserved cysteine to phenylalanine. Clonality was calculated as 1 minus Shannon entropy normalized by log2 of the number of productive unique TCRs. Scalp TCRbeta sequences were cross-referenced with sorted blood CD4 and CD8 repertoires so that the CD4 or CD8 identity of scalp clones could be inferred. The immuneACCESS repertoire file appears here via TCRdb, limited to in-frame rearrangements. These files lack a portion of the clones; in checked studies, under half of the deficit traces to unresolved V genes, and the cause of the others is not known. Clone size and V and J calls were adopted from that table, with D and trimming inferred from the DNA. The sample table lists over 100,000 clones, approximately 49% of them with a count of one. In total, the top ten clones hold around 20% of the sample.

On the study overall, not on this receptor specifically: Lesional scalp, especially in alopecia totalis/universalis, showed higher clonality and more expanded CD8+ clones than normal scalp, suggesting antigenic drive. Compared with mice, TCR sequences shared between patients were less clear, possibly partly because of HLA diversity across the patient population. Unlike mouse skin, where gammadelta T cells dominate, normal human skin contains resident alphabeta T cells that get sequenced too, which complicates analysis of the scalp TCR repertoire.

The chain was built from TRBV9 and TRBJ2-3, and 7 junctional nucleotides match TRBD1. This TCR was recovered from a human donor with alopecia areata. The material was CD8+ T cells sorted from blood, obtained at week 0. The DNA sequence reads TGTGCCAGCAGCGCCCGGGACAGCTTGGCGCAGTATTTT. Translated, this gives CASSARDSLAQYF.